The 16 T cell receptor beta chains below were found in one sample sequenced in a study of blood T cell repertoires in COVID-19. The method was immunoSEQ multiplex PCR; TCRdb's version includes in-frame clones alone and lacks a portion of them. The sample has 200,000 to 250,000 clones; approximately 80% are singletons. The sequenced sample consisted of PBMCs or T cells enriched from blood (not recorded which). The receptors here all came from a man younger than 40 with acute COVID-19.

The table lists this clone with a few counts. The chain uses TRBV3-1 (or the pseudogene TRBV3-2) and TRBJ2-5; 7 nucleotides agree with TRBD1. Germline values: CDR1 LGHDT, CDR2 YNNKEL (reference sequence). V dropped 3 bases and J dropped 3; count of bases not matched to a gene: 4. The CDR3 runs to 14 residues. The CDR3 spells CASSQTTGKETQYF. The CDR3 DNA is TGTGCCAGCAGCCAGACGACAGGGAAAGAGACCCAGTACTTC.

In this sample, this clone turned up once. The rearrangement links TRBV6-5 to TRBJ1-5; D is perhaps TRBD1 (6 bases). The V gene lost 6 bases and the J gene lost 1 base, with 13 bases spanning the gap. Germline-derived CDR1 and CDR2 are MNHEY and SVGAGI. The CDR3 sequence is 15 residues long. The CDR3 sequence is CASRTRDTSNQPQHF. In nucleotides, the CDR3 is TGTGCCAGCAGGACCCGGGACACGAGCAATCAGCCCCAGCATTTT.

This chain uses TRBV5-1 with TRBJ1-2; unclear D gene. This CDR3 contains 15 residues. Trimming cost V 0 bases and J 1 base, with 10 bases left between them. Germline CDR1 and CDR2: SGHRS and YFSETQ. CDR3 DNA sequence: TGCGCCAGCAGCTTGGATACAGTTAATAACTATGGCTACACCTTC. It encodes CASSLDTVNNYGYTF.

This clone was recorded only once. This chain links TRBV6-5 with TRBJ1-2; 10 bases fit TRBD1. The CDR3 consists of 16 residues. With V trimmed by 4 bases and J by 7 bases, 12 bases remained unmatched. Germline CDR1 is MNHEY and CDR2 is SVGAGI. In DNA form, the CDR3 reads TGTGCCAGCAGTTCCCCGGGACAGGGGTTCTTAGGTGGCTACACCTTC. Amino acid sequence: CASSSPGQGFLGGYTF.

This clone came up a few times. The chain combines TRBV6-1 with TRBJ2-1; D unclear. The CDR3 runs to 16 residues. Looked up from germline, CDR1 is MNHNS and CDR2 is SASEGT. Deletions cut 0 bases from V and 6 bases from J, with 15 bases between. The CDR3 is CASSEALRWQRNEQFF. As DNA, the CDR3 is TGTGCCAGCAGTGAAGCGCTTCGATGGCAGCGCAATGAGCAGTTCTTC.

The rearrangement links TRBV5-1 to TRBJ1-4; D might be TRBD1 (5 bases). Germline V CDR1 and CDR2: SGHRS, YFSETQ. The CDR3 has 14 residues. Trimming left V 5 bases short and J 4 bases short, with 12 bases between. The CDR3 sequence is CASSPGGVNEKLFF. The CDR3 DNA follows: TGCGCCAGCAGTCCCGGGGGGGTTAATGAAAAACTGTTTTTT.

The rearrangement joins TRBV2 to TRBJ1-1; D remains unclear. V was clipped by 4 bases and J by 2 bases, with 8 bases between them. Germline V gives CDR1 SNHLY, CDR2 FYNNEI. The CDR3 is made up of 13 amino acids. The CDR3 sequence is CASSVEGNTEAFF. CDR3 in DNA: TGTGCCAGCAGTGTGGAGGGTAACACTGAAGCTTTCTTT.

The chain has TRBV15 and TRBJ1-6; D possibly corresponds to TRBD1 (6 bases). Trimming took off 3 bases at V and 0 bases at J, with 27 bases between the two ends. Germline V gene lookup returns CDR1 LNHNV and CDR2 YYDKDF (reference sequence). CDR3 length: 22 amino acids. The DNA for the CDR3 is TGTGCCACCAGCAGGGCGAAAACTCCGGGACACTCGGTTTACTCCTATAATTCACCCCTCCACTTT. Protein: CATSRAKTPGHSVYSYNSPLHF.

CDR3 bases: TGTGCCAGCAGCTCCGGACAGGGAGCAGACTATGGCTACACCTTC. Protein sequence: CASSSGQGADYGYTF. This sequence joins TRBV7-2 and TRBJ1-2, with TRBD1 identical over 8 bases. CDR1 is SGHTA and CDR2 is FQGNSA in the germline V gene. V shed 4 bases and J 3 bases; nucleotides not matched to a gene: 7. This CDR3 has 15 amino acids. The full variable domain, in which reference TRBV7-2 and TRBJ1-2 provide the parts outside the CDR3, is GAGVSQSPSNKVTEKGKDVELRCDPISGHTALYWYRQSLGQGLEFLIYFQGNSAPDKSGLPSDRFSAERTGGSVSTLTIQRTQQEDSAVYLCASSSGQGADYGYTFGSGTRLTVV.

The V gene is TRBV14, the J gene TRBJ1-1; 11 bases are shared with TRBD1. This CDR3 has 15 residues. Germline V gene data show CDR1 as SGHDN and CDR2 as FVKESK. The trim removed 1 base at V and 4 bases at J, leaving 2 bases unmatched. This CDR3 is CASSQAGQGATEAFF. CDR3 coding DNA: TGTGCCAGCAGCCAAGCCGGACAGGGGGCCACTGAAGCTTTCTTT.

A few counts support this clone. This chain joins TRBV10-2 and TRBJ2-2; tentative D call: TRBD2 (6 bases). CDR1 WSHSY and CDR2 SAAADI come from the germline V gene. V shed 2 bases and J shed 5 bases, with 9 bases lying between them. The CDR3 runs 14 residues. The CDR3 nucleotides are TGCGCCAGCAGTGAGCTAGCGCGAACCGGGGAGCTGTTTTTT. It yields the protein CASSELARTGELFF.

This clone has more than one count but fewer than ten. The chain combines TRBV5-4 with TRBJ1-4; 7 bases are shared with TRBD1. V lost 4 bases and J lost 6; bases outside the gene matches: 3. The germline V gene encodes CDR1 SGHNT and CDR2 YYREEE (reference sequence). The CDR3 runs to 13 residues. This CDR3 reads CASSTGAYEKLFF. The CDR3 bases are TGTGCCAGCAGCACAGGGGCGTATGAAAAACTGTTTTTT.

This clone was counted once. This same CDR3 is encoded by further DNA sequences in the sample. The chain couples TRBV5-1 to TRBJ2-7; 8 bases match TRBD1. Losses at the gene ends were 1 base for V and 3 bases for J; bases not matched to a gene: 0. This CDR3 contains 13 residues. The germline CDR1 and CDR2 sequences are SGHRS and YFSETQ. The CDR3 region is CASSLTGGYEQYF. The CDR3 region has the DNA TGCGCCAGCAGCTTGACAGGGGGCTACGAGCAGTACTTC.

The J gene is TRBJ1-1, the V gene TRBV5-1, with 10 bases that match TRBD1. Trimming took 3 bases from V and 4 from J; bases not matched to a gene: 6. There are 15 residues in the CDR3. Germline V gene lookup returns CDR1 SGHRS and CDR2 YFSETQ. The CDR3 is CASSSGTGAATEAFF. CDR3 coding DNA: TGCGCCAGCAGCTCTGGGACAGGGGCGGCCACTGAAGCTTTCTTT. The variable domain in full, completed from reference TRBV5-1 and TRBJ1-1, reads KAGVTQTPRYLIKTRGQQVTLSCSPISGHRSVSWYQQTPGQGLQFLFEYFSETQRNKGNFPGRFSGRQFSNSRSEMNVSTLELGDSALYLCASSSGTGAATEAFFGQGTRLTVV.

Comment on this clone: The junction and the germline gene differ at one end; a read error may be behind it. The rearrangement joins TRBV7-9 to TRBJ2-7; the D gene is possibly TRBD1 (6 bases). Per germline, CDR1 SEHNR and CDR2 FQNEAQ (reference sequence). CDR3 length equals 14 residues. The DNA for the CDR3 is TGTGCCAGCAGCCATACGGACAGACCCTACAAGCAGTACTTC. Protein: CASSHTDRPYKQYF. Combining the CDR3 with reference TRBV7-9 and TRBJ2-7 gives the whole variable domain DTGVSQNPRHKITKRGQNVTFRCDPISEHNRLYWYRQTLGQGPEFLTYFQNEAQLEKSRLLSDRFSAERPKGSFSTLEIQRTEQGDSAMYLCASSHTDRPYKQYFGPGTRLTVT.

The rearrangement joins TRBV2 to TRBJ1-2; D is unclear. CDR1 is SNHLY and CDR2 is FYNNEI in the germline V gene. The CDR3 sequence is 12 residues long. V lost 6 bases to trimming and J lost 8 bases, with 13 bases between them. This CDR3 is CASSFGPGGYTF. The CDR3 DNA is TGTGCCAGCAGCTTTGGACCGGGGGGCTACACCTTC.